Listed here are 21 T cell receptor beta chains from one sample, sequenced in a study of blood T cell repertoires in COVID-19. Repertoires were generated with immunoSEQ multiplex PCR, while TCRdb's copy carries only in-frame clones and drops some. The table records 200,000 or so clones, around four fifths of them present only once. Sequences were obtained from peripheral blood. All receptors come from a woman in her thirties with acute or convalescent COVID-19.

The V and J genes are TRBV20-1 and TRBJ1-4; tentative D call: TRBD1 (6 bases). CDR3 length: 15 amino acids. V lost 3 bases to trimming and J lost 0 bases, with 11 bases between them. The germline CDR1 and CDR2 sequences are DFQATT and SNEGSKA (reference sequence). This chain's CDR3 is CSASRGAATNEKLFF. The CDR3 nucleotides are TGCAGTGCTAGTCGGGGGGCAGCAACTAATGAAAAACTGTTTTTT.

The chain has TRBV13 and TRBJ2-5; tentative D call: TRBD1 (6 bases). The CDR3 runs to 13 residues. Trimming cost V 11 bases and J 3 bases, with 16 bases left between them. Looked up from germline, CDR1 is PRHDT and CDR2 is FYEKMQ (reference sequence). The CDR3 region is CASSRQGKETQYF. The DNA of the CDR3 is TGTGCCTCGAGTAGGCAGGGGAAAGAGACCCAGTACTTC.

This chain joins TRBV7-6 and TRBJ1-6; D call uncertain. Germline-derived CDR1 and CDR2 are SGHVS and FNYEAQ. The V end was cut by 0 bases, the J end by 6 bases, with 15 bases between. This CDR3 has 17 amino acids. DNA of the CDR3: TGTGCCAGCAGCTTAGCCCCGACGGGTCTCGTTAATTCACCCCTCCACTTT. It translates to CASSLAPTGLVNSPLHF.

As DNA, the CDR3 is TGTGCCAGCAGCTCGCCCCGCAGGGGCTCCTACAATGAGCAGTTCTTC. This translates into CASSSPRRGSYNEQFF. The V and J genes are TRBV28 and TRBJ2-1, with D tentatively TRBD1 (6 bases). The CDR3 is made up of 16 amino acids. From germline, CDR1 is MDHEN and CDR2 SYDVKM. The V gene lost 6 bases and the J gene lost 0 bases, with 15 bases spanning the gap. Based on the CDR3 plus reference TRBV28 and TRBJ2-1, the full variable domain is DVKVTQSSRYLVKRTGEKVFLECVQDMDHENMFWYRQDPGLGLRLIYFSYDVKMKEKGDIPEGYSVSREKKERFSLILESASTNQTSMYLCASSSPRRGSYNEQFFGPGTRLTVL.

This sequence joins TRBV28 and TRBJ2-5; D gene uncertain. V was cut by 6 bases and J by 5 bases, with 19 bases left in between. The germline V gene has CDR1 MDHEN and CDR2 SYDVKM. This CDR3 is 15 amino acids long. CDR3 sequence (DNA): TGTGCCAGCAGGGGCACACGGTCTATTAAGGAGACCCAGTACTTC. Encoded protein: CASRGTRSIKETQYF.

V usage is TRBV3-1 (or the pseudogene TRBV3-2) and J usage is TRBJ1-3, with a weak D call TRBD1 (6 bases). With 1 base removed from V and 0 bases from J, the gap between germline ends came to 13 bases. CDR1 and CDR2 (germline): LGHDT, YNNKEL (reference sequence). The CDR3 length is 17 residues. The CDR3 reads CASSQAGTFYSGNTIYF. CDR3 sequence (DNA): TGTGCCAGCAGCCAAGCCGGGACATTCTACTCTGGAAACACCATATATTTT.

The chain recombines TRBV12-3 or TRBV12-4 with TRBJ2-7, with D unclear. The V end lost 3 bases, the J end lost 5 bases, and 5 bases lay between the germline ends. The CDR3 spans 11 residues. This CDR3 reads CASSFSHEQYF. In nucleotides, the CDR3 is TGTGCCAGCAGTTTCAGTCACGAGCAGTACTTC.

The chain carries TRBV10-3 and TRBJ1-5, with TRBD1 matching over 9 bases. The germline V gene has CDR1 ENHRY and CDR2 SYGVKD. V shed 6 bases, J shed 7 bases, and the junction held 7 bases outside the gene matches. The CDR3 totals 14 residues. CDR3 loop: CAISPQGARQPQHF. CDR3 sequence (DNA): TGTGCCATCAGCCCACAGGGGGCGCGGCAGCCCCAGCATTTT.

The chain employs TRBV24-1 and TRBJ2-1; 10 bases match TRBD2. The ends lost 1 base at V and 6 bases at J; junction bases unmatched: 2. This CDR3 contains 15 residues. Germline values: CDR1 KGHDR, CDR2 SFDVKD. CDR3 protein: CATSDFRLAGNEQFF. The CDR3 DNA reads TGTGCCACCAGTGATTTTCGACTAGCGGGCAATGAGCAGTTCTTC.

The rearrangement joins TRBV4-2 to TRBJ2-7; 10 nucleotides agree with TRBD2. V lost 5 bases and J lost 5; bases outside the gene matches: 6. This CDR3 has 14 amino acids. In germline, CDR1 is LGHNA, CDR2 YNFKEQ. CDR3 in amino acids: CASSVMGTSDEQYF. The CDR3 nucleotides are TGTGCCAGCAGCGTCATGGGGACTAGCGACGAGCAGTACTTC.

The rearrangement links TRBV5-1 to TRBJ1-1; D remains ambiguous. Trimming removed 7 bases from V and 6 bases from J, with 13 bases in between. There are 12 residues in the CDR3. Germline V lookup: CDR1 SGHRS, CDR2 YFSETQ. The CDR3 sequence: CASRSIHAEAFF. The CDR3 coding sequence is TGCGCCAGCCGCAGTATTCACGCTGAAGCTTTCTTT. The complete variable domain, with remaining parts taken from reference TRBV5-1 and TRBJ1-1, reads KAGVTQTPRYLIKTRGQQVTLSCSPISGHRSVSWYQQTPGQGLQFLFEYFSETQRNKGNFPGRFSGRQFSNSRSEMNVSTLELGDSALYLCASRSIHAEAFFGQGTRLTVV.

The V and J genes are TRBV3-1 (or the pseudogene TRBV3-2) and TRBJ2-5; tentatively, D is TRBD2 (6 bases). The CDR3 runs 11 residues. V shed 5 bases and J shed 7 bases, with 8 bases lying between them. Germline CDR1 LGHDT, CDR2 YNNKEL (reference sequence). In DNA, the CDR3 is TGTGCCAGCAGCTCGGGGGTGACCCAGTACTTC. This sequence encodes CASSSGVTQYF.

The rearrangement joins TRBV18 to TRBJ1-4; 9 bases fit TRBD1. The CDR3 covers 14 residues. V lost 3 bases to trimming and J lost 7 bases; unmatched junction nucleotides: 3. Germline loops: CDR1 KGHSH, CDR2 LQKENI. In DNA, the CDR3 is TGTGCCAGCTCACCCGCGACAGGGGGTGAAAAACTGTTTTTT. Translated: CASSPATGGEKLFF.

The chain recombines TRBV6-4 with TRBJ1-6, with D possibly TRBD1 on 6 matching bases. The CDR3 loop spans 19 amino acids. Germline V gives CDR1 MRHNA, CDR2 SNTAGT. Deletions cut 3 bases from V and 5 bases from J, with 23 bases between. The CDR3 sequence is CASSDSDYTGSPNNSPLHF. The CDR3 DNA reads as TGTGCCAGCAGTGATTCCGATTATACAGGGTCCCCCAATAATTCACCCCTCCACTTT.

Regarding this clone: The same CDR3 arises from other DNA sequences in this sample as well. The chain carries TRBV5-1 and TRBJ1-2; TRBD1 might be the D (5 bases). Germline V lookup: CDR1 SGHRS, CDR2 YFSETQ. Trimming removed 5 bases at V and 8 bases at J, with 19 bases between. This CDR3 comprises 14 residues. The DNA for the CDR3 is TGCGCCAGCAGGCCGGGGGGTGGAGTAGGCGGCTACACCTTC. Protein: CASRPGGGVGGYTF. The full variable domain, in which reference TRBV5-1 and TRBJ1-2 provide the parts outside the CDR3, is KAGVTQTPRYLIKTRGQQVTLSCSPISGHRSVSWYQQTPGQGLQFLFEYFSETQRNKGNFPGRFSGRQFSNSRSEMNVSTLELGDSALYLCASRPGGGVGGYTFGSGTRLTVV.

This clone was detected only once. The chain couples TRBV10-2 to TRBJ1-2; TRBD1 might be the D (6 bases). The CDR3 has 14 residues. Per the germline V gene, CDR1 is WSHSY and CDR2 is SAAADI. V lost 2 bases to trimming and J lost 2 bases, with 9 bases between them. This CDR3 is CASSELGANYGYTF. As DNA, the CDR3 is TGCGCCAGCAGTGAGCTGGGGGCGAACTATGGCTACACCTTC.

V is TRBV19 and J is TRBJ2-3, with 12 nucleotides matching TRBD2. The CDR3 is made up of 16 amino acids. Germline V lookup: CDR1 LNHDA, CDR2 SQIVND (reference sequence). The V segment lost 5 bases and the J segment 0 bases; nucleotides outside the gene matches: 3. The DNA of the CDR3 is TGTGCCAGTAGTTTCGGACTAGCGGGGAGCACAGATACGCAGTATTTT. It yields the protein CASSFGLAGSTDTQYF.

The chain joins TRBV19 to TRBJ1-6, with 9 bases matching TRBD1. The germline V gene has CDR1 LNHDA and CDR2 SQIVND (reference sequence). Trimming took 9 bases from V and 7 from J; bases not matched to a gene: 4. The CDR3 is 13 residues long. The CDR3 region has the DNA TGTGCCAGCCGGGACAGGGCAAATTCACCCCTCCACTTT. Encoded protein: CASRDRANSPLHF.

This chain connects TRBV7-3 to TRBJ1-3; no definite D call. Trimming left V 0 bases short and J 4 bases short, with 4 bases between. The V gene's germline CDR1 is SGHTA and CDR2 FQGTGA. The CDR3 contains 13 residues. This chain's CDR3 is CASSLTSGNTIYF. As DNA, the CDR3 is TGTGCCAGCAGCTTAACTTCGGGAAACACCATATATTTT. Together with reference TRBV7-3 and TRBJ1-3, the CDR3 gives the full variable domain: GAGVSQTPSNKVTEKGKYVELRCDPISGHTALYWYRQSLGQGPEFLIYFQGTGAADDSGLPNDRFFAVRPEGSVSTLKIQRTERGDSAVYLCASSLTSGNTIYFGEGSWLTVV.

This rearrangement joins TRBV7-2 to TRBJ1-2; 8 nucleotides agree with TRBD1. V shed 4 bases and J 11 bases; nucleotides not matched to a gene: 15. Germline V gene sequence: CDR1 SGHTA, CDR2 FQGNSA. The CDR3 spans 15 residues. The DNA of the CDR3 is TGTGCCAGCAGCTCAAACCCGGGGGGACAGGTGGGATACACCTTC. It yields the protein CASSSNPGGQVGYTF.

This rearrangement joins TRBV19 to TRBJ2-1; 8 nucleotides align to TRBD1. J was trimmed by 10 bases and V by 3 bases; bases with no gene match: 8. The CDR3 is 14 amino acids. Per the germline V gene, CDR1 is LNHDA and CDR2 is SQIVND (reference sequence). In nucleotides, the CDR3 is TGTGCCAGTAGTATCAGAGGACAGGGATACGAGCAGTTCTTC. Translation gives CASSIRGQGYEQFF. Combining the CDR3 with reference TRBV19 and TRBJ2-1 gives the whole variable domain DGGITQSPKYLFRKEGQNVTLSCEQNLNHDAMYWYRQDPGQGLRLIYYSQIVNDFQKGDIAEGYSVSREKKESFPLTVTSAQKNPTAFYLCASSIRGQGYEQFFGPGTRLTVL.